This T cell receptor (beta chain) was captured in a study of blood T cell repertoires in COVID-19. The V and J ends lost 6 bases and 0 bases, in that order; junction bases with no gene match: 10. The CDR3 consists of 16 residues. In germline, CDR1 is LNHDA, CDR2 SQIVND (reference sequence). Original analysis: Estimates of nucleated cell counts were drawn from the amplification of reference gene primers. Produced via immunoSEQ multiplex PCR; TCRdb's table is partial and in-frame only. V, J and clone size derive from that table, while D and trimming were established from the DNA sequence. Among under 250,000 clones listed, about nine tenths were seen once.

V gene TRBV19 combines with J gene TRBJ1-1, with 7 nucleotides matching TRBD1. The material sequenced was peripheral blood. This receptor was obtained from an older woman who had recovered from COVID-19. The CDR3 sequence: CASSWGQTRLNTEAFF. The DNA for the CDR3 is TGTGCCAGTAGCTGGGGACAGACCAGGTTGAACACTGAAGCTTTCTTT.